These 5 T cell receptor beta chains were sequenced from one sample in a study of T cell responses to AZD1222 COVID-19 vaccine. Using immunoSEQ multiplex PCR, the repertoire was profiled, and TCRdb retains in-frame clones only, with some absent. Of some 120,000 clones listed, about 90% are singletons. Specimen: peripheral blood, collected on day 0 of AZD1222 vaccination. These receptors originate from an adult in good health.

The J gene is TRBJ2-2, the V gene TRBV10-1; D is uncertain. Trimming took 1 base from V and 4 from J, leaving 4 bases between them. The CDR3 length is 13 residues. Germline CDR1 WNHNN, CDR2 SYGVQD (reference sequence). The CDR3, as DNA: TGCGCCAGCAGTGAGTTCGGCACCGGGGAGCTGTTTTTT. Translation gives CASSEFGTGELFF.

This clone was detected only once. CDR3 sequence reads: CASSPGDSNYGYTF. DNA of the CDR3: TGCGCCAGCAGCCCCGGGGACAGTAACTATGGCTACACCTTC. The chain employs TRBV5-1 and TRBJ1-2; 7 bases match TRBD1. The CDR3 contains 14 residues. Germline V CDR1 and CDR2: SGHRS, YFSETQ. Germline trimming cut 4 bases from V and 1 base from J; bases unmatched to any gene: 4.

The chain has TRBV13 and TRBJ1-1; TRBD1 is a possible D gene (5 bases). The germline V and J ends were trimmed by 0 bases and 4 bases, with 18 bases remaining between them. Germline V gene lookup returns CDR1 PRHDT and CDR2 FYEKMQ (reference sequence). The CDR3 spans 17 residues. Written as DNA, the CDR3 is TGTGCCAGCAGCTTAGGGGGGATGGGCAGGGTGAGCACTGAAGCTTTCTTT. Its protein is CASSLGGMGRVSTEAFF.

V is TRBV7-9 and J is TRBJ1-2; 7 bases line up with TRBD1. The CDR3 totals 13 residues. The V gene's germline CDR1 is SEHNR and CDR2 FQNEAQ (reference sequence). Trimming took 5 bases from V and 5 from J; bases not matched to a gene: 5. The chain's CDR3 is CASSPDRLYGYTF. CDR3 in DNA: TGTGCCAGCAGCCCGGACAGGTTATATGGCTACACCTTC.

This chain uses TRBV21-1 with TRBJ1-1. TRBV21-1 is marked as a pseudogene. CDR3 length: 14 amino acids. CDR3 coding DNA: TGTGCCAGCAGCCTAGACAGGGAGGGCTTTGAAGCTTTCTTT. Encoded protein: CASSLDREGFEAFF.